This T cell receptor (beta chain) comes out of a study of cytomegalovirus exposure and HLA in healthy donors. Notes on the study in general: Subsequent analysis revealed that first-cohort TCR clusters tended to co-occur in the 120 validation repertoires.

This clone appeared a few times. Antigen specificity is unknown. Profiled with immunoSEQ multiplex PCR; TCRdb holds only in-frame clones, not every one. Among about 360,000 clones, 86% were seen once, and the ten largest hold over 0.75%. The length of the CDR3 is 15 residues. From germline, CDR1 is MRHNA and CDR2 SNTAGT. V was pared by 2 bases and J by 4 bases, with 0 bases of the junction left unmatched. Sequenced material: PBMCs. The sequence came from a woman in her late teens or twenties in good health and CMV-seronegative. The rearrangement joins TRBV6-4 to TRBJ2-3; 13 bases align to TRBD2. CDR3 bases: TGTGCCAGCAGTGACACTAGCGGGGGGGCAGATACGCAGTATTTT. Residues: CASSDTSGGADTQYF.